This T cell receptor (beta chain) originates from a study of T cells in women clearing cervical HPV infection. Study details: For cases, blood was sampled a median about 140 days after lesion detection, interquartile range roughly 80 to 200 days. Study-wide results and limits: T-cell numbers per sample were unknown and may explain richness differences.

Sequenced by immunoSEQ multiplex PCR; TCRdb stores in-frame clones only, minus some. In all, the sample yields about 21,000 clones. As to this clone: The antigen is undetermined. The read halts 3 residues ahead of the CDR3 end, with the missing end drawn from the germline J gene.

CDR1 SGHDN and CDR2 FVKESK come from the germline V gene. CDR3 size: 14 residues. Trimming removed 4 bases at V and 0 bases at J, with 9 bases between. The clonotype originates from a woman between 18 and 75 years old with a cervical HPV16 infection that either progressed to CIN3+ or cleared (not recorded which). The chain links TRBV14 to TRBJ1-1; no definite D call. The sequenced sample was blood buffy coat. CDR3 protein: CASSPQSLNTEAFF. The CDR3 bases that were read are TGTGCCAGCAGCCCACAGTCACTGAACACTGAA. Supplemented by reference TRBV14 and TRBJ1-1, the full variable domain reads EAGVTQFPSHSVIEKGQTVTLRCDPISGHDNLYWYRRVMGKEIKFLLHFVKESKQDESGMPNNRFLAERTGGTYSTLKVQPAELEDSGVYFCASSPQSLNTEAFFGQGTRLTVV.